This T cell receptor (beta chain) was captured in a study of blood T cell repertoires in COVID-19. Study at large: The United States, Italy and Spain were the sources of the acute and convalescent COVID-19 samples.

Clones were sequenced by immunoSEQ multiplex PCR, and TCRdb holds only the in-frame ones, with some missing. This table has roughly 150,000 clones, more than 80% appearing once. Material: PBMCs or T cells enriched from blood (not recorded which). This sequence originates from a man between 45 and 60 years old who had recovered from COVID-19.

The CDR3 sequence is CASSLGQMNTEAFF. The CDR3, as DNA: TGTGCCAGCTCACTCGGACAGATGAACACTGAAGCTTTCTTT. The chain combines TRBV18 with TRBJ1-1, with a tentative D call TRBD1 (6 bases). The V end lost 4 bases, the J end lost 0 bases, and 9 bases lay between the germline ends. The CDR3 loop spans 14 amino acids. From germline, CDR1 is KGHSH and CDR2 LQKENI. Full variable domain (rest looked up from reference TRBV18 and TRBJ1-1): NAGVMQNPRHLVRRRGQEARLRCSPMKGHSHVYWYRQLPEEGLKFMVYLQKENIIDESGMPKERFSAEFPKEGPSILRIQQVVRGDSAAYFCASSLGQMNTEAFFGQGTRLTVV.